This T cell receptor (beta chain) was identified in a study of control samples from healthy donors and cancer patients (dated by TCRdb to 2019 to 2021). The library was made by the immunoSEQ multiplex PCR assay. The table comes from immuneACCESS by way of TCRdb, which keeps in-frame sequences with V and J called. Part of the clones is missing from these tables; in studies checked, under half for an unresolved V gene and the rest for unknown reasons. This sample holds roughly 100,000 clones; 80% to 95% were observed only once. Of the sample, 3% falls within the top ten clones. This clone was seen only once. Its antigen specificity is not known. Base qualities are missing; no much larger clone stands one base away. CDR3 length: 15 amino acids, cysteine to phenylalanine. The DNA shown is the 45-base CDR3, in frame from base 1. Between the V and J ends, shortened by 3 bases and 0 bases respectively, the junction contains 13 bases. Based on the germline V gene (reference sequence), the CDR1 and CDR2 sequences are GTSNPN and SVGIG.

Material: blood. The TCR sequence derives from a human donor in good health. The donor label of this sample is uncertain. The rearranged segments are TRBV30 and TRBJ2-3; the D gene is possibly TRBD2, with 6 bases matching. Read as DNA, the sequence is TGTGCCTGGAGGGCGGGGACCCTTAGCACAGATACGCAGTATTTT. Its protein reads: CAWRAGTLSTDTQYF.